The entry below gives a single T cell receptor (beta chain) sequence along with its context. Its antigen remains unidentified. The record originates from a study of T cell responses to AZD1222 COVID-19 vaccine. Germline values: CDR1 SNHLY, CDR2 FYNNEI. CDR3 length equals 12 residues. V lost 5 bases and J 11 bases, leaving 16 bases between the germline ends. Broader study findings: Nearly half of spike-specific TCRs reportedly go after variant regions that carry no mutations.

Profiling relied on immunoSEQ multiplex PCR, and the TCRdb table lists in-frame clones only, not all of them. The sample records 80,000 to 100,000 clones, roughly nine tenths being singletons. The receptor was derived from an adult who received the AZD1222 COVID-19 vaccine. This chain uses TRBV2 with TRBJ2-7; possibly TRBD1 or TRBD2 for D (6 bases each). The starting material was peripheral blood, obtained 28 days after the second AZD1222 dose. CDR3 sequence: CASSTDSRREYF. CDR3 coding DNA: TGTGCCAGCAGTACGGACAGTCGGAGGGAGTACTTC.